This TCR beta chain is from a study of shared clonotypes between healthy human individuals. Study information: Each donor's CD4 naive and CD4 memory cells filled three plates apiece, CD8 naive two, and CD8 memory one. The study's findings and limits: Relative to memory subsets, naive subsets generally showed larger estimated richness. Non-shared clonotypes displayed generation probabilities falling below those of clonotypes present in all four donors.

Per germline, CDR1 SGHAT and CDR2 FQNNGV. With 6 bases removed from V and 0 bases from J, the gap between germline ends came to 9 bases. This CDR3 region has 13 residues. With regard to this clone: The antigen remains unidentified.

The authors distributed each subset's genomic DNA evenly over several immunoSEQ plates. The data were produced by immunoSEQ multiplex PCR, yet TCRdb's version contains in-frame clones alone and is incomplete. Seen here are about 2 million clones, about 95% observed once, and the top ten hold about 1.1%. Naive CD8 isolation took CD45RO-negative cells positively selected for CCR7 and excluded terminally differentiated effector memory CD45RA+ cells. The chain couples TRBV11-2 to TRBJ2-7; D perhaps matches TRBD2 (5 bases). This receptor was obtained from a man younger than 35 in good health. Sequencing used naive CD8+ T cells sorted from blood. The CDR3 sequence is CASSRTSSYEQYF. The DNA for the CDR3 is TGTGCCAGCAGTCGTACTAGCTCCTACGAGCAGTACTTC. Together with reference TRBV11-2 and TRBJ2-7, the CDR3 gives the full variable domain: EAGVAQSPRYKIIEKRQSVAFWCNPISGHATLYWYQQILGQGPKLLIQFQNNGVVDDSQLPKDRFSAERLKGVDSTLKIQPAKLEDSAVYLCASSRTSSYEQYFGPGTRLTVT.